This passage covers 8 T cell receptor beta chains from one sample sequenced in a study of cytomegalovirus exposure and HLA in healthy donors. Some clones are missing from TCRdb's copy, which holds only in-frame ones; the method was immunoSEQ multiplex PCR. This sample has about 150,000 clones, with 85% to 90% found just once. Sequencing input: PBMCs. Receptors originate from a human donor in good health.

The chain has TRBV2 and TRBJ2-1; 8 nucleotides match TRBD2. Germline V gene sequence: CDR1 SNHLY, CDR2 FYNNEI. This CDR3 is built from 13 residues. The V and J ends lost 8 bases and 7 bases, in that order; junction bases with no gene match: 7. The CDR3 protein is CASGRGGPNEQFF. Here the CDR3 DNA reads TGTGCCAGCGGACGGGGGGGCCCGAATGAGCAGTTCTTC.

This chain links TRBV5-1 with TRBJ1-1; D is possibly TRBD1 (6 bases). This CDR3 spans 15 amino acids. Germline CDR1 and CDR2: SGHRS and YFSETQ. Deletions cut 3 bases from V and 4 bases from J, with 16 bases between. The CDR3: CASSWKQGSGTEAFF. CDR3 sequence (DNA): TGCGCCAGCAGCTGGAAACAGGGAAGCGGCACTGAAGCTTTCTTT.

The chain recombines TRBV2 with TRBJ2-2, with 7 positions matching TRBD1. Germline CDR1 and CDR2: SNHLY and FYNNEI. V shed 3 bases, J shed 4 bases, and the junction held 5 bases outside the gene matches. The CDR3 runs to 15 residues. This CDR3 reads CASSEVDRATGELFF. DNA of the CDR3: TGTGCCAGCAGTGAGGTTGACAGGGCCACCGGGGAGCTGTTTTTT.

The chain recombines TRBV7-2 with TRBJ1-1; D is unclear. Trimming stripped 2 bases from V and 6 bases from J, with 16 bases between. CDR1 and CDR2 from the germline V gene are SGHTA and FQGNSA. The CDR3 totals 15 residues. The CDR3 bases are TGTGCCAGCAGCTTAAAGCGCCCACTCATCTCTGAAGCTTTCTTT. This gives the protein CASSLKRPLISEAFF.

The rearrangement joins TRBV6-1 to TRBJ1-5; D unclear. Trimming removed 2 bases at V and 6 bases at J, with 11 bases between. CDR1 MNHNS and CDR2 SASEGT come from the germline V gene. There are 14 residues in the CDR3. The CDR3 bases are TGTGCCAGCAGTGAAAACCGGGTGCGTCAGCCCCAGCATTTT. Residues: CASSENRVRQPQHF.

This chain connects TRBV28 to TRBJ1-2; the D is unclear. In germline, CDR1 is MDHEN, CDR2 SYDVKM. V shed 1 base and J shed 8 bases, with 14 bases lying between them. CDR3 length: 14 amino acids. CDR3 DNA: TGTGCCAGCAGTTTATCCGGGTACTATGGCGGCTACACCTTC. Protein product: CASSLSGYYGGYTF.

The J gene is TRBJ1-3, the V gene TRBV2, with 9 bases fitting TRBD1. CDR3 length: 13 amino acids. Trimming removed 9 bases from V and 3 bases from J; junction bases left unmatched: 3. The V gene's germline CDR1 is SNHLY and CDR2 FYNNEI. DNA of the CDR3: TGTGCCAGTACAGGGGGCCTTGGAAACACCATATATTTT. It specifies CASTGGLGNTIYF.

The chain joins TRBV20-1 to TRBJ2-7; unclear D gene. This CDR3 spans 11 amino acids. In germline, CDR1 is DFQATT, CDR2 SNEGSKA (reference sequence). Deletions cut 3 bases from V and 6 bases from J, with 9 bases between. DNA of the CDR3: TGCAGTGCTAGGGCAGGCCGCGAGCAGTACTTC. This gives the protein CSARAGREQYF.